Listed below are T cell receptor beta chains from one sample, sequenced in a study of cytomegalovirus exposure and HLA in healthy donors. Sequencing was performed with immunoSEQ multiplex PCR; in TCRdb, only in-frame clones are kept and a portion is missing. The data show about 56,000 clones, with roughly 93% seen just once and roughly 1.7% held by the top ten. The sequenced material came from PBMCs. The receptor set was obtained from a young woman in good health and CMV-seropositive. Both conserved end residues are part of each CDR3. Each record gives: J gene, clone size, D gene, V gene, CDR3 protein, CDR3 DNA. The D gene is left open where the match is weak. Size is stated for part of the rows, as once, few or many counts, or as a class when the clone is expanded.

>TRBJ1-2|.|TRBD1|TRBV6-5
CASRQRGLNGYTF
TGTGCCAGCAGACAAAGGGGGCTCAATGGCTACACCTTC
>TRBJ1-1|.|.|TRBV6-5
CASSHGSNTEAFF
TGTGCCAGCAGCCACGGTTCGAACACTGAAGCTTTCTTT
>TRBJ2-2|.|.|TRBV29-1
CSVKAGTTPNTGELFF
TGCAGCGTTAAGGCGGGCACCACTCCGAACACCGGGGAGCTGTTTTTT
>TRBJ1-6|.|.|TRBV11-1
CASSFRGSNSPLHF
TGTGCCAGCAGCTTTAGGGGCTCGAATTCACCCCTCCACTTT
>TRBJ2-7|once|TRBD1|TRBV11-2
CASDRDRGRSSYEQYF
TGTGCCAGCGACCGGGACAGGGGGCGCTCCTCCTACGAGCAGTACTTC
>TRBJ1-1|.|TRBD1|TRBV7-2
CASSPRTGLNTEAFF
TGTGCCAGCAGCCCGAGGACAGGGTTGAACACTGAAGCTTTCTTT
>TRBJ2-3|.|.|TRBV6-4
CASSDLGTDTQYF
TGTGCCAGCAGTGACTTAGGCACAGATACGCAGTATTTT
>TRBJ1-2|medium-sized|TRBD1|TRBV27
CASSLGTGEGYTF
TGTGCCAGCAGTTTGGGGACAGGGGAAGGCTACACCTTC
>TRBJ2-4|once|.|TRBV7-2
CASSEEGHLAKNIQYF
TGTGCCAGCAGCGAAGAGGGACACTTAGCCAAAAACATTCAGTACTTC
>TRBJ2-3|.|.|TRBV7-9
CASSLVGVGAGTDTQYF
TGTGCCAGCAGCTTAGTAGGTGTGGGCGCCGGCACAGATACGCAGTATTTT
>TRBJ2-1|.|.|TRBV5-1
CASSPQGNEQFF
TGCGCCAGCAGCCCACAGGGCAATGAGCAGTTCTTC
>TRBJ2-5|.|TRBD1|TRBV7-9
CASSGDRYQETQYF
TGTGCCAGCAGCGGGGACAGGTACCAAGAGACCCAGTACTTC
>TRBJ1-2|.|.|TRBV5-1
CASSLGTDYGYTF
TGCGCCAGCAGCTTGGGGACTGATTATGGCTACACCTTC
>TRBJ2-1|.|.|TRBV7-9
CATPKEGGMDNEQFF
TGTGCCACCCCGAAGGAGGGGGGGATGGACAATGAGCAGTTCTTC
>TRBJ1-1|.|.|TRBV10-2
CASSKRGGTEAFF
TGCGCCAGCAGCAAACGGGGGGGCACTGAAGCTTTCTTT
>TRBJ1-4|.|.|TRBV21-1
CASSRRQGAIPPNEKLFF
TGTGCCAGCAGCAGGAGGCAGGGGGCGATTCCACCTAATGAAAAACTGTTTTTT